This T cell receptor (beta chain) emerged from a study of identical twins. This clonotype was counted only a few times. Its target is not known. TCRdb reprocessed the 5' RACE reads with MiXCR, giving one entry per CDR3 protein. The sample shows 400,000 to 550,000 distinct CDR3 sequences, under 25% of them seen only once. Study-level results: Low generation-probability sequences were in excess among twin-shared out-of-frame alpha sequences.

This CDR3 contains 13 residues. CDR1 and CDR2 (germline): SGHRS, YFSETQ. V lost 4 bases and J lost 6, with 13 bases in between. The same specimen was also included in a second study, on T cells expressing NK-cell markers. That work adds: Clones of NKG2C+ T cells that had expanded were of unclear HCMV specificity.

Sequenced material: CD4+ T cells sorted from blood. The chain joins TRBV5-1 to TRBJ1-1; D remains unclear. The receptor's source is a young woman in good health. Written as DNA, the CDR3 is TGCGCCAGCAGCAGGTCGGACGTCGCTGAAGCTTTCTTT. Amino acids: CASSRSDVAEAFF.